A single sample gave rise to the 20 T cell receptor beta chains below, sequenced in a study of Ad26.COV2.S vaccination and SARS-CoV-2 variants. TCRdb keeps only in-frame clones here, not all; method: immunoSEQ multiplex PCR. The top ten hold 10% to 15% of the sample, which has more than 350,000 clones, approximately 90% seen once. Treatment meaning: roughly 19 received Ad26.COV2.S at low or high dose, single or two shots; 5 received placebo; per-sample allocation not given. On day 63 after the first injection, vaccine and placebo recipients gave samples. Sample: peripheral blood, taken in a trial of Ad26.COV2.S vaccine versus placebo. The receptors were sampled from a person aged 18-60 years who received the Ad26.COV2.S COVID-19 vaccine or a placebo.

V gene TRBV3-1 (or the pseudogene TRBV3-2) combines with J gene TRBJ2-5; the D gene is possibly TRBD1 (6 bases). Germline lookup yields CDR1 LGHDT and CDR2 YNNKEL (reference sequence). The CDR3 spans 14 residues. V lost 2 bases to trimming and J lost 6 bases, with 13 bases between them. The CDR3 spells CASSQQTGPQTQYF. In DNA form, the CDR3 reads TGTGCCAGCAGCCAACAAACAGGGCCACAGACCCAGTACTTC.

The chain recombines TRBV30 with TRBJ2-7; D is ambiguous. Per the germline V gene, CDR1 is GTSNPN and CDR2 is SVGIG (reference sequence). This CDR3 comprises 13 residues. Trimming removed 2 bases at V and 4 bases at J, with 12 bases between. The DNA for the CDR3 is TGTGCCTGGAGTATAGGAGATATTTACGAGCAGTACTTC. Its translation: CAWSIGDIYEQYF.

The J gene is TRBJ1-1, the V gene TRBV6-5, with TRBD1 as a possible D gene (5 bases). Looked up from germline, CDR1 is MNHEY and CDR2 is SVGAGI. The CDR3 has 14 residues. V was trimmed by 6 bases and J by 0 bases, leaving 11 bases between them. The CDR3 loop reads CASSDGQMNTEAFF. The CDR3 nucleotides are TGTGCCAGCAGCGACGGACAAATGAACACTGAAGCTTTCTTT.

The CDR3 nucleotides are TGTGCCAGCAGGACTAGCGGGAGTACCGTAATTGAGCAGTTCTTC. It specifies CASRTSGSTVIEQFF. The rearrangement uses TRBV28 and TRBJ2-1; 12 nucleotides agree with TRBD2. Trimming removed 6 bases from V and 9 bases from J; junction bases left unmatched: 9. The germline V gene has CDR1 MDHEN and CDR2 SYDVKM. The CDR3 spans 15 residues.

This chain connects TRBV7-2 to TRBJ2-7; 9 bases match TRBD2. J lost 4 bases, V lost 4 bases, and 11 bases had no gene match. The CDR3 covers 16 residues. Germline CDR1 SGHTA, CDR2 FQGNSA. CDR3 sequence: CASSSGGSGSLYEQYF. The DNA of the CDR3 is TGTGCCAGCAGCTCGGGGGGTAGCGGGAGTTTATACGAGCAGTACTTC.

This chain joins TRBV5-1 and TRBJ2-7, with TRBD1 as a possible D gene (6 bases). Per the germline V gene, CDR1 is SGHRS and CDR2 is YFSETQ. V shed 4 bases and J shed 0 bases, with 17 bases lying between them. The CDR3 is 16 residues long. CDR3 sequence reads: CASSKTTTGISYEQYF. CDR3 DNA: TGCGCCAGCAGCAAAACCACCACAGGGATCTCCTACGAGCAGTACTTC.

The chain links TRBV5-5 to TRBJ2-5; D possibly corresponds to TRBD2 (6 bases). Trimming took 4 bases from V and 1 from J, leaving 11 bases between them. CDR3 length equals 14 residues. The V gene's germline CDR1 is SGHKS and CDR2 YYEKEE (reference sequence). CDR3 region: CASSDLTSQETQYF. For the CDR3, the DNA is TGTGCCAGCAGCGATCTGACTAGCCAAGAGACCCAGTACTTC.

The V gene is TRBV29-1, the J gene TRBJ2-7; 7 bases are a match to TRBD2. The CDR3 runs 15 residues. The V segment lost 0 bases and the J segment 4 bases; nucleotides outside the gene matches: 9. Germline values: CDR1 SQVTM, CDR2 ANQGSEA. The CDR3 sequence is CSVEDPVGGPYEQYF. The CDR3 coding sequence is TGCAGCGTTGAAGATCCAGTGGGAGGGCCGTACGAGCAGTACTTC.

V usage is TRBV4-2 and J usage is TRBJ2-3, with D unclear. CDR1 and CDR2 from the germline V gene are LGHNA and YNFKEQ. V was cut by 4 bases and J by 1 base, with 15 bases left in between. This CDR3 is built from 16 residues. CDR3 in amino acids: CASSPVGSVGTDTQYF. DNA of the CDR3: TGTGCCAGCAGCCCCGTAGGTTCGGTAGGCACAGATACGCAGTATTTT.

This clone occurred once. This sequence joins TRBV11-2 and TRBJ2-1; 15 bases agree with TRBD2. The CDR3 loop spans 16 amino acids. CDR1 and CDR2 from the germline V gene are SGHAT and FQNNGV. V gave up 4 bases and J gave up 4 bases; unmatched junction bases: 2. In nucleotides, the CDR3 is TGTGCCAGCAGCTCAGGACTAGCGGGAGGGTACAATGAGCAGTTCTTC. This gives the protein CASSSGLAGGYNEQFF.

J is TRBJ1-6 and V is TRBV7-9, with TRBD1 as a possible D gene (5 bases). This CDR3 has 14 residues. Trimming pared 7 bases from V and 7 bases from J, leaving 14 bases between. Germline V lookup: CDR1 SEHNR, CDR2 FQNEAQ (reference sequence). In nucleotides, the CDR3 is TGTGCCAGCATCCAGGGCGGGGGGAATTCACCCCTCCACTTT. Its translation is CASIQGGGNSPLHF.

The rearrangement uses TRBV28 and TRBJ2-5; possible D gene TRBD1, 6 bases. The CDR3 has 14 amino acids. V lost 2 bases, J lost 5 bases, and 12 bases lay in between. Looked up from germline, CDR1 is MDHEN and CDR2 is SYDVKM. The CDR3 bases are TGTGCCAGCAGTTTAAGGGACCAGGGGGAGACCCAGTACTTC. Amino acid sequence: CASSLRDQGETQYF. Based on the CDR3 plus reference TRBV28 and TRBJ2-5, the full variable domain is DVKVTQSSRYLVKRTGEKVFLECVQDMDHENMFWYRQDPGLGLRLIYFSYDVKMKEKGDIPEGYSVSREKKERFSLILESASTNQTSMYLCASSLRDQGETQYFGPGTRLLVL.

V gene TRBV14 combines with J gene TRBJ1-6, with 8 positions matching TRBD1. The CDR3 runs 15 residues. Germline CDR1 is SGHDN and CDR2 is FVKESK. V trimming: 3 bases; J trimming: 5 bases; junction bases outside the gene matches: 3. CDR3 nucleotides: TGTGCCAGCAGCCAGGACAGGGTTGATAATTCACCCCTCCACTTT. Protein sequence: CASSQDRVDNSPLHF.

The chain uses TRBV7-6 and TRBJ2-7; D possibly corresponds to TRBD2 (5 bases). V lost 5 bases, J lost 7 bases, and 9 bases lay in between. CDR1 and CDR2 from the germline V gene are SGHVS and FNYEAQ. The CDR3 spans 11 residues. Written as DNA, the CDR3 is TGTGCCAGCAGCGCCCGGGGTGAGCAGTACTTC. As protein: CASSARGEQYF.

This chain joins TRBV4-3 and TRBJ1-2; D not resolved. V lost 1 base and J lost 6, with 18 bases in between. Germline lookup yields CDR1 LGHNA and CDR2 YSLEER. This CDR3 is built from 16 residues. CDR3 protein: CASSQGGSSGIHGYTF. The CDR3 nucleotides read TGCGCCAGCAGCCAAGGAGGGTCCTCCGGGATCCATGGCTACACCTTC.

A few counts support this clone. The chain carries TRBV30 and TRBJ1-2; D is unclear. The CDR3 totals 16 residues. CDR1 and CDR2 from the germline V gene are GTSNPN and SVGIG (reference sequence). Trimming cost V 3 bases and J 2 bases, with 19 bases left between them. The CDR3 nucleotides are TGTGCCTGGAGAAAGTTCCTCGGGCAGCCCAACTATGGCTACACCTTC. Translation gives CAWRKFLGQPNYGYTF.

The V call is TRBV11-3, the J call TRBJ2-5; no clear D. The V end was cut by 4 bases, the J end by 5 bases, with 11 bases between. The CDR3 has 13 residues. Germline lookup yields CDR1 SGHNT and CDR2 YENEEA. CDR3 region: CASSSLGQETQYF. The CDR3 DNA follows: TGTGCCAGCAGCTCCTTGGGTCAGGAGACCCAGTACTTC.

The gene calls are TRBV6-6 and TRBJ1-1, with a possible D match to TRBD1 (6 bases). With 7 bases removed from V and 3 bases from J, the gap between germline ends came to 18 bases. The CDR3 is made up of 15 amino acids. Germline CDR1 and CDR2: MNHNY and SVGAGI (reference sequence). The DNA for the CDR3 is TGTGCCAGCAACCAACAGGGAGGGAGAGACACTGAAGCTTTCTTT. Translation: CASNQQGGRDTEAFF.

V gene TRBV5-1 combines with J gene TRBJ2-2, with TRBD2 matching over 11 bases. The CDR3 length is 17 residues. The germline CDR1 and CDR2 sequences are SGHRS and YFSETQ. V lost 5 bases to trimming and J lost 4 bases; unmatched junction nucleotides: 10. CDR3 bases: TGCGCCAGCAGGCCAGGGACTAGCGGAATATTCACCGGGGAGCTGTTTTTT. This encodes CASRPGTSGIFTGELFF.

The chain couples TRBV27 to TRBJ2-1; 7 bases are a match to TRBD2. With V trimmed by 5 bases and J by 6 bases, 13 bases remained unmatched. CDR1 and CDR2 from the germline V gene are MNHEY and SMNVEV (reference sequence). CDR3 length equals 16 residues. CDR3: CASSPKPLASGNEQFF. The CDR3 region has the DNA TGTGCCAGCAGTCCCAAGCCACTAGCGAGTGGCAATGAGCAGTTCTTC.